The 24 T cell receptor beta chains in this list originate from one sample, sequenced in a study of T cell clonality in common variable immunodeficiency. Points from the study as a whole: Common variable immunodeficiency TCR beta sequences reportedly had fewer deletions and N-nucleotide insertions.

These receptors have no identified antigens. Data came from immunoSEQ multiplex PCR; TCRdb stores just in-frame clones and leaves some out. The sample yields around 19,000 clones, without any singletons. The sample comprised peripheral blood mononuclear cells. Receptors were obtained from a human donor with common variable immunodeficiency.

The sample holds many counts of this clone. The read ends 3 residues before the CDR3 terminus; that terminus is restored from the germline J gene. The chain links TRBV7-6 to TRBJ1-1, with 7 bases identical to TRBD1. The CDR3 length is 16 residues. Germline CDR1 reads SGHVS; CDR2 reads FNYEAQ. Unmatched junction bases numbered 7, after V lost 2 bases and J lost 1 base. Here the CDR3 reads CASSLTTGRWNTEAFF. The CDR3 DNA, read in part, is TGTGCCAGCAGCTTAACGACAGGGCGTTGGAACACTGAA.

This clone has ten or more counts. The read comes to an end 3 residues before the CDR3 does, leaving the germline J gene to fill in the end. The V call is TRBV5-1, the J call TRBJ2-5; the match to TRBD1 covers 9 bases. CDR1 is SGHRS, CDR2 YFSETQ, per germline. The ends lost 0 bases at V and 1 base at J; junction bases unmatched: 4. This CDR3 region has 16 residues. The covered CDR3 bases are TGCGCCAGCAGCTTGGGCACAGGGGGCGGCCAAGAGACC. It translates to CASSLGTGGGQET. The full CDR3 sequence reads CASSLGTGGGQETQYF.

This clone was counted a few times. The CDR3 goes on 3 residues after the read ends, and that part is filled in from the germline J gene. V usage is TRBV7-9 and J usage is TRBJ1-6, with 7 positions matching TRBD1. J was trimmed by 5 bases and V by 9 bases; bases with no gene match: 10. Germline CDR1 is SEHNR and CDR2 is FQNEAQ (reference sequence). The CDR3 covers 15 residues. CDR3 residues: CASEPGTVNNSPLHF. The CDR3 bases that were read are TGTGCCAGTGAACCCGGGACAGTTAATAATTCACCC.

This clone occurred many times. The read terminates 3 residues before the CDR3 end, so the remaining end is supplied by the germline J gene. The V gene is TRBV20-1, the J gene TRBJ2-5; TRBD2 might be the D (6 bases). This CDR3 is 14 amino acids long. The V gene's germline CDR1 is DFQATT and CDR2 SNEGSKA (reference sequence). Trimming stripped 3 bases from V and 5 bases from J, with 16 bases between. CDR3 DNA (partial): TGCAGTGCTAGTATCGCGGGGCGGAGGGAGACC. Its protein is CSASIAGRRET. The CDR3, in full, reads CSASIAGRRETQYF.

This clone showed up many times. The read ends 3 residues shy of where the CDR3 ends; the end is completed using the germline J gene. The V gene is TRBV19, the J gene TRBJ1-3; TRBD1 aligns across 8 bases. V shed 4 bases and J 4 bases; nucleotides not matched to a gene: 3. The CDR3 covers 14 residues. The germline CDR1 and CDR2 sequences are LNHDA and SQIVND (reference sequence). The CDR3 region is CASSRTGQGNTIYF. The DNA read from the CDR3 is TGTGCCAGTAGTAGGACAGGGCAAGGAAACACC.

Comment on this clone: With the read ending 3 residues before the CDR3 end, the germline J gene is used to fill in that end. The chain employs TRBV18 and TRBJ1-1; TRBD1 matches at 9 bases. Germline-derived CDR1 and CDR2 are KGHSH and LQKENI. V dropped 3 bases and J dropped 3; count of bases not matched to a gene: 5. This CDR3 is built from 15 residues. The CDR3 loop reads CASSPQQGADTEAFF. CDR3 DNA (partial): TGTGCCAGCTCACCGCAACAGGGGGCAGACACTGAA.

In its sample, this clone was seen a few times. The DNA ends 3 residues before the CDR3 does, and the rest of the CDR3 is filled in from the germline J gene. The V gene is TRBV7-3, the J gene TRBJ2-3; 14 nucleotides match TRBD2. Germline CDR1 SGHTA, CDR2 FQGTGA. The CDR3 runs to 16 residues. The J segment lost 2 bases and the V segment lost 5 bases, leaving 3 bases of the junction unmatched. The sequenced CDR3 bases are TGTGCCAGCAGCATGGGACTAGCGGGGGCCACAGATACG. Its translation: CASSMGLAGATDT. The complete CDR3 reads CASSMGLAGATDTQYF.

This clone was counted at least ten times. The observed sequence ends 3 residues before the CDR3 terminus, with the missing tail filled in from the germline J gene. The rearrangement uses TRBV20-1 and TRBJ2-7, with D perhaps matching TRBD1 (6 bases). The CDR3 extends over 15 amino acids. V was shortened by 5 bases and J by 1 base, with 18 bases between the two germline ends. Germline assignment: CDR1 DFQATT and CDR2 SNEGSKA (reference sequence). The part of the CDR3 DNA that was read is TGCAGTGCTCGGTCGGGACAAATCTTATCCTACGAG. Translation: CSARSGQILSYE. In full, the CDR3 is CSARSGQILSYEQYF.

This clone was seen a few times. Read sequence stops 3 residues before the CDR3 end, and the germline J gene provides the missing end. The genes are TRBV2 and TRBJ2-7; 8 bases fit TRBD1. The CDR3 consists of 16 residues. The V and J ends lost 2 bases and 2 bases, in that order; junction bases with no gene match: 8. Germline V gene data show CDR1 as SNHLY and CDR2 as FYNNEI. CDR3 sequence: CASSELGTGPPYEQYF. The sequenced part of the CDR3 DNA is TGTGCCAGCAGTGAATTAGGGACAGGACCCCCCTACGAG.

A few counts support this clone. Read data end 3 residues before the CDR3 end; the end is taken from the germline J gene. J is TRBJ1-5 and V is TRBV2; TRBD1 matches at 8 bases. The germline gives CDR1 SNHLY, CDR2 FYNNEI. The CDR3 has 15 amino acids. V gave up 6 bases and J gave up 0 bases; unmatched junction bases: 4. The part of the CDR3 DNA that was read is TGTGCCAGCAGCGGGACAGGCTATAGCAATCAGCCC. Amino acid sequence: CASSGTGYSNQP. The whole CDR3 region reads CASSGTGYSNQPQHF. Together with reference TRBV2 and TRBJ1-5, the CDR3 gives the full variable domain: EPEVTQTPSHQVTQMGQEVILRCVPISNHLYFYWYRQILGQKVEFLVSFYNNEISEKSEIFDDQFSVERPDGSNFTLKIRSTKLEDSAMYFCASSGTGYSNQPQHFGDGTRLSIL.

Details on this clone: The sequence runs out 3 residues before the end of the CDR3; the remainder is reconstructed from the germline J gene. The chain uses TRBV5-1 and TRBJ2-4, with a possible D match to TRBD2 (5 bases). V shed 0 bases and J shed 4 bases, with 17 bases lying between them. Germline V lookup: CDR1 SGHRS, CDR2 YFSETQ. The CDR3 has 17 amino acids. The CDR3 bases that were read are TGCGCCAGCAGCTTGGGGTATCTGTCAGCGGTTAAAAACATT. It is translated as CASSLGYLSAVKNI. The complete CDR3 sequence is CASSLGYLSAVKNIQYF. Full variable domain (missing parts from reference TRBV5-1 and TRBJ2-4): KAGVTQTPRYLIKTRGQQVTLSCSPISGHRSVSWYQQTPGQGLQFLFEYFSETQRNKGNFPGRFSGRQFSNSRSEMNVSTLELGDSALYLCASSLGYLSAVKNIQYFGAGTRLSVL.

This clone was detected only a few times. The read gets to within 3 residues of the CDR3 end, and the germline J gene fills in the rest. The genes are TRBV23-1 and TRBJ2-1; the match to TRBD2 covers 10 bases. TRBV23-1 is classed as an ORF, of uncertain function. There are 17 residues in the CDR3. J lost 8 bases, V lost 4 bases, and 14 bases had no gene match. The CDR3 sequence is CASSLNPRLAGEDEQFF. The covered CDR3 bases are TGCGCCAGCAGTCTCAATCCGCGGCTAGCGGGAGAGGATGAG.

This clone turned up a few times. CDR3 sequence reads: CASSRRGNQNIQYF. The sequenced CDR3 bases are TGTGCCAGCAGCCGGAGGGGAAATCAGAACATT. The rearrangement uses TRBV7-2 and TRBJ2-4; possible D gene TRBD2, 6 bases. The CDR3 end falls 3 residues outside the read, so it is completed with the germline J gene. V lost 5 bases and J 7 bases, leaving 15 bases between the germline ends. This CDR3 comprises 14 residues. Germline CDR1 reads SGHTA; CDR2 reads FQGNSA. Looking up the rest from reference TRBV7-2 and TRBJ2-4 gives the full variable domain: GAGVSQSPSNKVTEKGKDVELRCDPISGHTALYWYRQSLGQGLEFLIYFQGNSAPDKSGLPSDRFSAERTGGSVSTLTIQRTQQEDSAVYLCASSRRGNQNIQYFGAGTRLSVL.

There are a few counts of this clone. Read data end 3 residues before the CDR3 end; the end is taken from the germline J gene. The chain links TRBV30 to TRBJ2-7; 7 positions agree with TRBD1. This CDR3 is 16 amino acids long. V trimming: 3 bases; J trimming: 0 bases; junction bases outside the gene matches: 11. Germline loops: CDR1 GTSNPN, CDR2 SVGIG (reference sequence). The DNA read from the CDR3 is TGTGCCTGGAGCGGAAGTTATCGGGACAGCTCCTACGAG. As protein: CAWSGSYRDSSYE. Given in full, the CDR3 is CAWSGSYRDSSYEQYF.

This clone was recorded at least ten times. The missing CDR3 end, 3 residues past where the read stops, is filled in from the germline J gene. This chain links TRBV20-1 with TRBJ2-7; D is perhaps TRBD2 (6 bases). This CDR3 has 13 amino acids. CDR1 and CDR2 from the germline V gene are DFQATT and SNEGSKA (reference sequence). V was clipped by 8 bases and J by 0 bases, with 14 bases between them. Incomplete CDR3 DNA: TGCAGTACAACAGCGGGCCGCTCCTACGAG. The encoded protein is CSTTAGRSYE. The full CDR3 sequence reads CSTTAGRSYEQYF.

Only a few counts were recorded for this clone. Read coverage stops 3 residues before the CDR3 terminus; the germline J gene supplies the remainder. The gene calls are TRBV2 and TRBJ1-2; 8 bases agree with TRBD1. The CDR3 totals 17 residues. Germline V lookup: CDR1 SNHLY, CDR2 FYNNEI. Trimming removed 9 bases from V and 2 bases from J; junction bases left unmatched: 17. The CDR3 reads CARGGQGAIERNYGYTF. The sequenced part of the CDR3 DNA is TGTGCCAGAGGGGGCCAGGGGGCAATTGAGCGAAACTATGGC.

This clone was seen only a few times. The sequenced part of the CDR3 DNA is TGCGCCAGCAGCTTGGCCCCAGATAACAATGAG. This encodes CASSLAPDNNE. The entire CDR3 protein is CASSLAPDNNEQFF. The chain has TRBV5-1 and TRBJ2-1; no clear D gene. Coverage ceases 3 residues before the CDR3 finishes, and the germline J gene fills in the end. Germline-derived CDR1 and CDR2 are SGHRS and YFSETQ. This CDR3 is built from 14 residues. V was trimmed by 0 bases and J by 5 bases, leaving 9 bases between them.

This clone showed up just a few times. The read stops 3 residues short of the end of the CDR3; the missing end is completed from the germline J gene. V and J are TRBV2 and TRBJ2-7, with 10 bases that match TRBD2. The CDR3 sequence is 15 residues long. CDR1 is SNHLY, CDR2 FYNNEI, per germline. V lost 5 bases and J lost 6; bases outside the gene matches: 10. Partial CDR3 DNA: TGTGCCAGCAGTCCCCGGGGACTAGCGACATCCGAG. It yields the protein CASSPRGLATSE. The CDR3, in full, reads CASSPRGLATSEQYF.

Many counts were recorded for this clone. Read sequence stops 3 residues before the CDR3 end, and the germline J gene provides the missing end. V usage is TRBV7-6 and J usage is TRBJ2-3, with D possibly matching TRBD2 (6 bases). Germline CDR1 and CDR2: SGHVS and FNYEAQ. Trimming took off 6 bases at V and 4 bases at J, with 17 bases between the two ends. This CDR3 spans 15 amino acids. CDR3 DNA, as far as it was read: TGTGCCAGCAGAGCGGGCCCCTGGGAGGCAGATACG. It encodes CASRAGPWEADT. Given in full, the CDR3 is CASRAGPWEADTQYF.

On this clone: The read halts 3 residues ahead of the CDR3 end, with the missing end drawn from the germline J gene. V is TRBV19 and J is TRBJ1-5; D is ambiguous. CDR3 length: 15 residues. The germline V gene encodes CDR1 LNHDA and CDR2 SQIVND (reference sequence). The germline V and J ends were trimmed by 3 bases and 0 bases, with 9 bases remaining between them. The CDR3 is CASSIFGDSNQPQHF. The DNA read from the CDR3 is TGTGCCAGTAGTATTTTCGGGGATAGCAATCAGCCC.

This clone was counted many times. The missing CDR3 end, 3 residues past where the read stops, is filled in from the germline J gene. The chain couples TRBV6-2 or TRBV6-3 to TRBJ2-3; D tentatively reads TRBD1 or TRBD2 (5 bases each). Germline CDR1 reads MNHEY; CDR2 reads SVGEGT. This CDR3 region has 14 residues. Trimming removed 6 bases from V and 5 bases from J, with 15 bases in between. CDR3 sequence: CASSQQGEVDTQYF. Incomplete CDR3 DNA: TGTGCCAGCAGCCAGCAGGGAGAGGTAGATACG.

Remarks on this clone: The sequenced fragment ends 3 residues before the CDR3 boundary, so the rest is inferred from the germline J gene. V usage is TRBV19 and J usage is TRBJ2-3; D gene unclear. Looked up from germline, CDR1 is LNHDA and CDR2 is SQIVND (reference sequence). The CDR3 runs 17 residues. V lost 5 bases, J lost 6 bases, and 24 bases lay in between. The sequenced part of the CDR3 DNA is TGTGCCAGTAGTTCCCGAACCCTAGTCAAGAGTAGCGATACG. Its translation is CASSSRTLVKSSDT. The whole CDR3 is CASSSRTLVKSSDTQYF.

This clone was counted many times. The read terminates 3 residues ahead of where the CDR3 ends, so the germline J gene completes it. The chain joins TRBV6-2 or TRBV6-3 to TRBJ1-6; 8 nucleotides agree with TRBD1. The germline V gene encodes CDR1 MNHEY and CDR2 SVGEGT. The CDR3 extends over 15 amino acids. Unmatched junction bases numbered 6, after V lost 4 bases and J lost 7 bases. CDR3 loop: CASSSGTGGNSPLHF. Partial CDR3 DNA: TGTGCCAGCAGTTCAGGAACAGGGGGAAATTCACCC.

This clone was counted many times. The CDR3 protein is CASRSLTAGTEAFF. Incomplete CDR3 DNA: TGTGCCAGCAGATCCCTAACGGCAGGCACTGAA. The gene calls are TRBV28 and TRBJ1-1; D call uncertain. The read falls 3 residues short of the CDR3 end, and the missing part is taken from the germline J gene. In germline, CDR1 is MDHEN, CDR2 SYDVKM. The germline V and J ends were trimmed by 6 bases and 4 bases, with 15 bases remaining between them. CDR3 length: 14 residues.